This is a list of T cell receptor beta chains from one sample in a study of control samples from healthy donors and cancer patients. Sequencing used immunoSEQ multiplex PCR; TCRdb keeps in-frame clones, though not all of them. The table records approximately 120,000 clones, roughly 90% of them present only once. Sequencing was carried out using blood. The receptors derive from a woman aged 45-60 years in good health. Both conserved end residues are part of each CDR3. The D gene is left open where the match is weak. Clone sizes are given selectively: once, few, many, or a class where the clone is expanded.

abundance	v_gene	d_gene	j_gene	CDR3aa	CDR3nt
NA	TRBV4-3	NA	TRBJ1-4	CASSQDRDAQLFF	TGCGCCAGCAGCCAAGACAGGGATGCGCAACTGTTTTTT
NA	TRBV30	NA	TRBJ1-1	CAWSVQLSRMNTEAFF	TGTGCCTGGAGTGTACAGCTCTCCCGGATGAACACTGAAGCTTTCTTT
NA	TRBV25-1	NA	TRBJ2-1	CASSDTPRNEQFF	TGTGCCAGCAGTGATACCCCTCGGAATGAGCAGTTCTTC
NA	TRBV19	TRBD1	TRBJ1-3	CASRVGTGSGNTIYF	TGTGCCAGTAGGGTCGGGACAGGGTCTGGAAACACCATATATTTT
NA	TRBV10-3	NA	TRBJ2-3	CAISPRADTQYF	TGTGCCATCAGCCCCAGGGCAGATACGCAGTATTTT
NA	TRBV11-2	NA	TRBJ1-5	CASSLDSLFPQHF	TGTGCCAGCAGCTTAGATTCGTTGTTTCCCCAGCATTTT
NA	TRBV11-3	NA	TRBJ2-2	CASSLGQPGELFF	TGTGCCAGCAGCTTAGGACAACCCGGGGAGCTGTTTTTT
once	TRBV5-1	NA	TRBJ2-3	CASSARAPLGDTQYF	TGCGCCAGCAGCGCCCGGGCCCCCCTGGGAGATACGCAGTATTTT
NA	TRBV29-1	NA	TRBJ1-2	CSVSVGDGYTF	TGCAGCGTGAGCGTAGGGGATGGCTACACCTTC
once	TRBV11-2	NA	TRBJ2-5	CASSLVPRGTRGAETQYF	TGTGCCAGCAGCTTAGTCCCGAGGGGGACACGAGGCGCAGAGACCCAGTACTTC
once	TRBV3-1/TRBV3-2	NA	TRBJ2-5	CASTANPYQETQYF	TGTGCCAGCACCGCGAACCCGTACCAAGAGACCCAGTACTTC
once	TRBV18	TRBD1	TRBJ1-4	CASSPGQPTTNEKLFF	TGTGCCAGCTCACCGGGACAGCCAACAACTAATGAAAAACTGTTTTTT
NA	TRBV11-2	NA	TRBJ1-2	CASSRNRDHNGYTF	TGTGCCAGCAGCCGAAACCGGGACCACAATGGCTACACCTTC
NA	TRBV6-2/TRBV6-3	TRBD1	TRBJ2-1	CASSYLPGQGLLAGHERFF	TGTGCCAGCAGTTACCTTCCGGGACAGGGGTTATTAGCGGGACATGAACGGTTCTTC
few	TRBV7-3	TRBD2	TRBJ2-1	CASSLRFTREEEQFF	TGTGCCAGCAGCTTAAGATTCACGCGGGAGGAGGAGCAGTTCTTC
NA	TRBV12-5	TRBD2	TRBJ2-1	CASGLTTSLAGGPNEQFF	TGTGCTAGTGGTTTGACGACATCCCTAGCGGGAGGGCCCAATGAGCAGTTCTTC
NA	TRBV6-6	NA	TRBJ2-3	CASGFSSQFLHDTQYF	TGTGCCAGCGGATTCTCATCGCAGTTCCTCCACGATACGCAGTATTTT
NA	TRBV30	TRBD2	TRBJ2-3	CAWQASGRSRTDTQYF	TGTGCCTGGCAGGCTAGCGGGAGGTCACGCACAGATACGCAGTATTTT
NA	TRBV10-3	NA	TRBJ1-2	CAISDRSLGDYGYTF	TGTGCCATCAGTGACAGGAGCCTGGGAGACTATGGCTACACCTTC
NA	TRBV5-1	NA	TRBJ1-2	CASGDYNYGYTF	TGCGCCAGCGGGGATTATAACTATGGCTACACCTTC
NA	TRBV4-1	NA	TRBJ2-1	CASSQDGSTYNEQFF	TGCGCCAGCAGCCAAGATGGGTCCACCTACAATGAGCAGTTCTTC
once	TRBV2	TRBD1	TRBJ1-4	CASRSGGSNEKLFF	TGTGCCAGCAGATCAGGGGGGTCTAATGAAAAACTGTTTTTT
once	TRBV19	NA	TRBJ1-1	CASSTPDREAFF	TGTGCCAGTAGTACCCCCGACAGGGAAGCTTTCTTT
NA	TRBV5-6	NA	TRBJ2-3	CASSSLLKVPTDTQYF	TGTGCCAGCAGCTCGCTCCTAAAGGTGCCCACAGATACGCAGTATTTT
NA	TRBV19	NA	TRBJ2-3	CASIYRSLTDTQYF	TGTGCCAGTATTTACAGGAGCCTCACAGATACGCAGTATTTT
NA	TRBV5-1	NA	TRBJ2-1	CASSLDLGRYNEQFF	TGCGCCAGCAGCTTGGATTTGGGGCGCTACAATGAGCAGTTCTTC
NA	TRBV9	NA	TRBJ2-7	CASSGNAGTVSYEQYF	TGTGCCAGCAGCGGGAACGCCGGGACGGTCTCCTACGAGCAGTACTTC
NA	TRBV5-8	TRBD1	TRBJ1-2	CASSRRGGTDYGYTF	TGTGCCAGCAGCCGTCGGGGGGGGACAGACTATGGCTACACCTTC
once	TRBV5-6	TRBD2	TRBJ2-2	CASSMTVAGYTGELFF	TGTGCCAGCAGCATGACGGTAGCGGGGTACACCGGGGAGCTGTTTTTT
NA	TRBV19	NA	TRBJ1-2	CASSRATGARVFDGYTF	TGTGCCAGTAGTCGTGCGACAGGAGCGCGGGTGTTCGATGGCTACACCTTC
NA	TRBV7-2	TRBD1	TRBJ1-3	CASTGQAGGNTIYF	TGTGCCAGCACCGGACAGGCGGGGGGAAACACCATATATTTT
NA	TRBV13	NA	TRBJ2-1	CASSPDGDSYNEQFF	TGTGCCAGCAGCCCAGACGGGGACTCCTACAATGAGCAGTTCTTC
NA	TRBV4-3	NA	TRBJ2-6	CASSQEGSSGANVLTF	TGCGCCAGCAGCCAAGAAGGTTCCTCTGGGGCCAACGTCCTGACTTTC
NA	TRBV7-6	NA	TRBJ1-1	CASSPTYGRGAEAFF	TGTGCCAGCAGCCCAACCTACGGACGAGGCGCTGAAGCTTTCTTT
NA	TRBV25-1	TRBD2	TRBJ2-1	CASSESGSGLRSSEQFF	TGTGCCAGCAGTGAATCGGGCTCGGGACTACGGTCCAGCGAGCAGTTCTTC
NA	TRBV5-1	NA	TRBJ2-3	CASSLERVDTQYF	TGCGCCAGCAGCTTGGAGAGGGTGGATACGCAGTATTTT
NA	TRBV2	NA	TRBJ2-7	CASSDKGLEQYF	TGTGCCAGCAGTGATAAGGGGCTGGAGCAGTACTTC
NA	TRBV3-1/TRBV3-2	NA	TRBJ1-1	CASTTWEQSPLNTEAFF	TGTGCCAGCACCACGTGGGAGCAATCCCCTTTAAACACTGAAGCTTTCTTT
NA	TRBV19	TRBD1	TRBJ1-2	CASSDSAPETGPGYTF	TGTGCCAGCTCCGATTCTGCCCCCGAGACAGGGCCCGGCTACACCTTC
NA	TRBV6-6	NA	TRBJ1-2	CATRGATQYGYTF	TGTGCCACCCGCGGCGCTACACAGTATGGCTACACCTTC
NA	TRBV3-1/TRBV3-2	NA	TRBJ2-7	CASSQDISYEQYF	TGTGCCAGCAGCCAAGATATTTCCTACGAGCAGTACTTC
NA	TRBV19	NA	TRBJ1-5	CASVSYRDHSGNQPQHF	TGTGCCAGTGTTTCTTACAGGGACCACAGTGGCAATCAGCCCCAGCATTTT
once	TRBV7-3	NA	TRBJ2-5	CASSPTRGSLAVETQYF	TGTGCCAGCAGCCCTACTAGGGGGAGTCTAGCAGTGGAGACCCAGTACTTC
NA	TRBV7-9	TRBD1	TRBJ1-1	CATEGQLNTEAFF	TGTGCCACCGAGGGACAGCTGAACACTGAAGCTTTCTTT
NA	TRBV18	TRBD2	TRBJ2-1	CASSLLPLSGGGDEQFF	TGTGCCAGCTCACTCCTCCCGCTTAGCGGGGGCGGGGATGAGCAGTTCTTC
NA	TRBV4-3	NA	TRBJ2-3	CASSRNRVGTDTQYF	TGCGCCAGCAGCCGGAATAGGGTAGGGACAGATACGCAGTATTTT
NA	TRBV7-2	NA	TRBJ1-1	CASTFTRGTEAFF	TGTGCCAGCACCTTTACCAGGGGCACTGAAGCTTTCTTT